This T cell receptor (beta chain) was sequenced in a study of T cells in Graves' hyperthyroidism and ophthalmopathy. Study-wide results and limits: Blood also contained most expanded thyroid clonotypes above 0.001.

The germline V gene has CDR1 MNHEY and CDR2 SVGEGT. The CDR3 loop spans 14 amino acids. V shed 4 bases, J shed 6 bases, and the junction held 5 bases outside the gene matches. Ophthalmopathy patients showed a Clinical Activity Score of at least 3, NOSPECS grade of at least 4 and duration under 3 months. Orbital computed tomography, thyroid ultrasound, serum thyroxine and TRAb, and clinical symptoms together informed the diagnoses. Each 10 ml fresh peripheral blood draw supplied the PBMCs. This clonotype was observed many times. Its matching antigen is unknown. Amplification of TCR beta CDR3 regions used RNA as the template. Primed by the HTBI set, a first-round RT-PCR was run on the TCR CDR3. One entry per CDR3 protein, called by TCRdb with MiXCR from the multiplex PCR reads. The top ten hold 3.5% to 4.5% of the sample, which has roughly 560,000 distinct CDR3 sequences, roughly 14% seen once.

The sequence was obtained from a woman between 35 and 50 years old with Graves' ophthalmopathy. The V call is TRBV6-2 or TRBV6-3, the J call TRBJ2-7; 11 bases agree with TRBD2. The sequenced sample was blood. The CDR3 sequence is CASSWVAGGSEQYF. The CDR3 DNA is TGTGCCAGCAGTTGGGTAGCGGGAGGGTCCGAGCAGTACTTC.